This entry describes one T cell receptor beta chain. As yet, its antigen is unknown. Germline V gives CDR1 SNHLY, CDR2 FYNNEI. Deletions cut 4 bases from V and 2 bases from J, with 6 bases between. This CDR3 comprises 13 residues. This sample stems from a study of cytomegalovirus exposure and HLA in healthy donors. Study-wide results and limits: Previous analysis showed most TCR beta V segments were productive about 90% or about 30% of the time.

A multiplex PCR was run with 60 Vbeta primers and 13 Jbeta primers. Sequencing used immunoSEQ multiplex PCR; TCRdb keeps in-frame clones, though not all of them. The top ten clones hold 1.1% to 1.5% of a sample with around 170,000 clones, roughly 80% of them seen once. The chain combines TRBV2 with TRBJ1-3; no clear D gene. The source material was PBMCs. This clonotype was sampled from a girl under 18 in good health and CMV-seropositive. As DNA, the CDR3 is TGTGCCAGCAGTGTTAGTCCTGGAAACACCATATATTTT. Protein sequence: CASSVSPGNTIYF. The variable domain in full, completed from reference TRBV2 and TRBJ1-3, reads EPEVTQTPSHQVTQMGQEVILRCVPISNHLYFYWYRQILGQKVEFLVSFYNNEISEKSEIFDDQFSVERPDGSNFTLKIRSTKLEDSAMYFCASSVSPGNTIYFGEGSWLTVV.